This TCR beta chain came from a study of monozygotic twins with inflammatory bowel disease. TCRdb reanalyzed the 5' RACE reads and collapses them to one entry per CDR3 protein, without DNA. The table lists roughly 320,000 distinct CDR3 sequences. The CDR3 extends over 15 amino acids. Someone took an approximately 2.4 ml blood sample from each of the donors. The sample comprised blood. The chain uses TRBV21-1 and TRBJ2-7. TRBV21-1 counts as a pseudogene. The TCR originated in a human donor with ulcerative colitis or Crohn's disease, or a healthy co-twin of an affected twin (not recorded which). The CDR3 spells CASSKSRPVSYEQYF.